This T cell receptor (beta chain) appears in the sequencing data of a study of T cell responses to AZD1222 COVID-19 vaccine. Looking at the study overall: Analyses pooled second doses at about 4 or about 12 weeks.

Here immunoSEQ multiplex PCR was the method, and the copy in TCRdb shows in-frame clones only, minus some. The sample contains over 90,000 clones, 70% to 90% of which appear only once. Per germline, CDR1 SGHDT and CDR2 YYEEEE. The CDR3 spans 16 residues. V gave up 5 bases and J gave up 7 bases, with 21 bases separating them. Specimen: peripheral blood, collected on day 0 of AZD1222 vaccination. V is TRBV5-6 and J is TRBJ1-4; perhaps TRBD1 as D (5 bases). This clonotype was obtained from an adult in good health. In DNA, the CDR3 is TGTGCCAGCAGTGTACAAACTCAGGGCGGGAGTGAAAAACTGTTTTTT. Encoded protein: CASSVQTQGGSEKLFF.